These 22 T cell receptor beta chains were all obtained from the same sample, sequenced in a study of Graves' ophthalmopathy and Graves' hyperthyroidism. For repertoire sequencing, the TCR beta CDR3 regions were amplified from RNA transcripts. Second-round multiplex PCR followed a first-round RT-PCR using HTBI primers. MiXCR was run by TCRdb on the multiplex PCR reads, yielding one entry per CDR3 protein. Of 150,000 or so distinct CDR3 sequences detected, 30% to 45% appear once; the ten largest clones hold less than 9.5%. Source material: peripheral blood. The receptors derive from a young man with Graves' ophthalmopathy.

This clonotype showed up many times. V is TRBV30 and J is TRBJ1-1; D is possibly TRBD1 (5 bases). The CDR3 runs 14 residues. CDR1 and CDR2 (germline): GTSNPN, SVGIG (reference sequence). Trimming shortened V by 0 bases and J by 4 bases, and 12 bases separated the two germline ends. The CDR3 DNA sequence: TGTGCCTGGAGTGTGGGCCAGGGAGGCACTGAAGCTTTCTTT. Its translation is CAWSVGQGGTEAFF.

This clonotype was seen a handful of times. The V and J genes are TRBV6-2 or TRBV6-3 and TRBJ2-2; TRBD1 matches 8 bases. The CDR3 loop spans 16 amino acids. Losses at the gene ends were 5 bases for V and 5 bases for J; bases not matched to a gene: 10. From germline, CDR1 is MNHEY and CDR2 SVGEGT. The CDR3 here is CASSKHQGAWTGELFF. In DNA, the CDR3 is TGTGCCAGCAGTAAGCATCAGGGGGCCTGGACCGGGGAGCTGTTTTTT.

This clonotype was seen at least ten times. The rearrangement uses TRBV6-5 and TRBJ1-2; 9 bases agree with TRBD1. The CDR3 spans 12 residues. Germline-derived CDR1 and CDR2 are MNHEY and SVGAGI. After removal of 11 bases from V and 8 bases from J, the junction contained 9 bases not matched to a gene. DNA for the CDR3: TGTGCCGCACGAAAGGGACAGGGCGGCTACACCTTC. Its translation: CAARKGQGGYTF.

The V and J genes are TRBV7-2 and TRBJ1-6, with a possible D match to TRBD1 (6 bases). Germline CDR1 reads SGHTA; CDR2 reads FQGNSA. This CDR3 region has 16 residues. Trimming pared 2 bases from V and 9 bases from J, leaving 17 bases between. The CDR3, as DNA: TGTGCCAGCAGCTTAAAGTCGGGTTCAGGGGTTTCACCCCTCCACTTT. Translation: CASSLKSGSGVSPLHF. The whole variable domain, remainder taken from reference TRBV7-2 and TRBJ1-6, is GAGVSQSPSNKVTEKGKDVELRCDPISGHTALYWYRQSLGQGLEFLIYFQGNSAPDKSGLPSDRFSAERTGGSVSTLTIQRTQQEDSAVYLCASSLKSGSGVSPLHFGNGTRLTVT.

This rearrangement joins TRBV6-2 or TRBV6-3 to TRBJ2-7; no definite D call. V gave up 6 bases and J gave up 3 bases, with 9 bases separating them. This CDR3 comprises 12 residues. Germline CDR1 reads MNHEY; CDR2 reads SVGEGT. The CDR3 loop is CASSQDYYEQYF. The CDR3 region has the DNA TGTGCCAGCAGCCAGGATTACTACGAGCAGTACTTC.

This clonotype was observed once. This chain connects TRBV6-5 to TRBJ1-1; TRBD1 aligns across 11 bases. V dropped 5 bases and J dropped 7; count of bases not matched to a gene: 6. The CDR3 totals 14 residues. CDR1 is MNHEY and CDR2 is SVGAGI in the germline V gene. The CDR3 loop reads CASSLRTGGIEAFF. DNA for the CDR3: TGTGCCAGCAGTCTACGGACAGGGGGCATTGAAGCTTTCTTT.

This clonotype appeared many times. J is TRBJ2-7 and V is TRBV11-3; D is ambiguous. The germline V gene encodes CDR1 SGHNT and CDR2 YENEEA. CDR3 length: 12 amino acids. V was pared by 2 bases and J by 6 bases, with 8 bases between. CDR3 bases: TGTGCCAGCAGCTTAAGGGCAGGCGAGCAGTACTTC. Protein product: CASSLRAGEQYF. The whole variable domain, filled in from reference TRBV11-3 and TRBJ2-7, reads EAGVVQSPRYKIIEKKQPVAFWCNPISGHNTLYWYLQNLGQGPELLIRYENEEAVDDSQLPKDRFSAERLKGVDSTLKIQPAELGDSAVYLCASSLRAGEQYFGPGTRLTVT.

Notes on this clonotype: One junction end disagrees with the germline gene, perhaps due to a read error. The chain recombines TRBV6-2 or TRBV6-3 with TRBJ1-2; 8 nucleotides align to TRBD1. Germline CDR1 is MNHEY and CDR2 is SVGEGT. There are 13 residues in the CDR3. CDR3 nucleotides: TGTGCCAGCAGTTACGGGACAGGCTATGGCTGCACCTTC. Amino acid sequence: CASSYGTGYGCTF.

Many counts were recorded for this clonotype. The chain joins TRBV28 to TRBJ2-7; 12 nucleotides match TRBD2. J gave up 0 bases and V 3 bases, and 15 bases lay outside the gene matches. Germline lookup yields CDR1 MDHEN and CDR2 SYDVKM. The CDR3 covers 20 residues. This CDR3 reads CASSFPVVLAGGPSSYEQYF. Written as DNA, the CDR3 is TGTGCCAGCAGTTTTCCAGTGGTACTAGCGGGAGGCCCAAGCTCCTACGAGCAGTACTTC. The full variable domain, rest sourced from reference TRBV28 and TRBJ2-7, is DVKVTQSSRYLVKRTGEKVFLECVQDMDHENMFWYRQDPGLGLRLIYFSYDVKMKEKGDIPEGYSVSREKKERFSLILESASTNQTSMYLCASSFPVVLAGGPSSYEQYFGPGTRLTVT.

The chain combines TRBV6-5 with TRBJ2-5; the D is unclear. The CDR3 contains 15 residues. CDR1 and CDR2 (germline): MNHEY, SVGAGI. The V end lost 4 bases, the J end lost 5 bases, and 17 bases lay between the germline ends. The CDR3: CASSSTMAGWETQYF. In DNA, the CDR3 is TGTGCCAGCAGTTCGACCATGGCCGGCTGGGAGACCCAGTACTTC.

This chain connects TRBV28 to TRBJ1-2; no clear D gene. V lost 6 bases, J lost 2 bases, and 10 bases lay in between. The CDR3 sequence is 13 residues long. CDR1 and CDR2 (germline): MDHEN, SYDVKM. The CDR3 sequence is CASSLQWNYGYTF. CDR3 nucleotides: TGTGCCAGCAGCCTCCAGTGGAACTATGGCTACACCTTC.

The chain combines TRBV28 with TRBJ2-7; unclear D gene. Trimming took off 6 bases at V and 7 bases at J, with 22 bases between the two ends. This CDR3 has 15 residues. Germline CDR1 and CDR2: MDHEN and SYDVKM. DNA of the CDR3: TGTGCCAGCAGCGTAGAACAAGGGCCCTTTAGGGAGCAGTACTTC. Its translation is CASSVEQGPFREQYF.

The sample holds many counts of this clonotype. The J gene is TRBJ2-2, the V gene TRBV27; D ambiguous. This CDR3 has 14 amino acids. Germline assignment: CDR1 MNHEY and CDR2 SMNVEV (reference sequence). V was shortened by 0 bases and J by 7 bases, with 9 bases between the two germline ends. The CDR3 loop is CASSLSVRGGELFF. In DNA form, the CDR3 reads TGTGCCAGCAGTTTATCAGTCCGCGGCGGGGAGCTGTTTTTT.

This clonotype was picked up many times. CDR3 sequence: CADRETQYF. DNA of the CDR3: TGTGCCGATAGGGAGACCCAGTACTTC. V and J are TRBV28 and TRBJ2-5; D gene uncertain. The CDR3 extends over 9 amino acids. The V and J ends lost 11 bases and 5 bases respectively, with 6 bases between them. CDR1 and CDR2 from the germline V gene are MDHEN and SYDVKM.

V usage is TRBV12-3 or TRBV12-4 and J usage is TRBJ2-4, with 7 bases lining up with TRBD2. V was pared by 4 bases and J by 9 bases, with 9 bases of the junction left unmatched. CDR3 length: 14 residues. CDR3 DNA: TGTGCCAGCAGTTCCGCGGGGGAGGAAGGCATTCAGTACTTC. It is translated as CASSSAGEEGIQYF.

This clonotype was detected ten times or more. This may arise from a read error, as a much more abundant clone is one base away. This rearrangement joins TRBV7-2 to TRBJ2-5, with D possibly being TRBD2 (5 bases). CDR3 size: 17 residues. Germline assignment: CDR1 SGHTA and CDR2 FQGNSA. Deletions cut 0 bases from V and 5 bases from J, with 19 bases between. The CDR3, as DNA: TGTGCCAGCAGCTTAGCGCCGTCCGGCAGGAGGTGGGAGACCCAGTACTTC. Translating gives CASSLAPSGRRWETQYF.

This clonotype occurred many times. The CDR3 protein is CASTPQRGTEAFF. CDR3 bases: TGTGCCAGCACCCCTCAGCGGGGGACTGAAGCTTTCTTT. This chain connects TRBV6-2 or TRBV6-3 to TRBJ1-1; tentatively, D is TRBD1 (5 bases). CDR3 length: 13 residues. V was pared by 7 bases and J by 5 bases, with 14 bases between. Germline V gene sequence: CDR1 MNHEY, CDR2 SVGEGT.

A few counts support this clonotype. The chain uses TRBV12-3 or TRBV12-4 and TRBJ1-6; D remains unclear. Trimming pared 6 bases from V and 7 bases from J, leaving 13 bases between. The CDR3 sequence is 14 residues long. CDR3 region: CASSPGGGNSPLHF. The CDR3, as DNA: TGTGCCAGCAGCCCCGGCGGTGGCAATTCACCCCTCCACTTT.

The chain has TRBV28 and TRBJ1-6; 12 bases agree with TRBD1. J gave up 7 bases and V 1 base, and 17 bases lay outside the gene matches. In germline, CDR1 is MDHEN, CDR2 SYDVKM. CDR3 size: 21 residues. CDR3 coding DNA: TGTGCCAGCAGTTTATTTGGTTTGGGACAGGGGGCAAGGCTTGCGAATTCACCCCTCCACTTT. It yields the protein CASSLFGLGQGARLANSPLHF.

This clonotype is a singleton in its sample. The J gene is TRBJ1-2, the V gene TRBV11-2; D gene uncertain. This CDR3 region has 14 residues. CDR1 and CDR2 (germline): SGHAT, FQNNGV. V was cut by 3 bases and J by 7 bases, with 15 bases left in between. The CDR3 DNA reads TGTGCCAGCAGCTTGATGGAGGGAACTGGTGGCTACACCTTC. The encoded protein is CASSLMEGTGGYTF.

CDR3 residues: CASSLEARGAGEQYF. CDR3 in DNA: TGTGCCAGCAGTCTGGAGGCGCGTGGCGCGGGGGAGCAGTACTTC. The chain employs TRBV12-3 or TRBV12-4 and TRBJ2-7; D might be TRBD2 (6 bases). The CDR3 runs to 15 residues. Trimming shortened V by 5 bases and J by 7 bases, and 21 bases separated the two germline ends.

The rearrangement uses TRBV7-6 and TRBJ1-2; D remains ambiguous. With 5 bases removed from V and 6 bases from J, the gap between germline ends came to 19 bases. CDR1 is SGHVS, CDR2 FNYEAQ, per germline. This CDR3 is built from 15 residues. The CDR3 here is CASSPRTLSRDGYTF. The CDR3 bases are TGTGCCAGCAGCCCTCGGACCCTCTCCCGGGATGGCTACACCTTC.